These 12 T cell receptor beta chains share one sample of origin, sequenced in a study of post-analysis software for immune sequencing data. Regarding the study as a whole: Among roughly 5 TRBV segments more frequent in patients than controls were TRBV5-6, TRBV5-1 and TRBV20-1.

Unique molecular identifiers tagged the TCR beta cDNA libraries. In TCRdb, the PCR reads were re-called with MiXCR into one record per CDR3 protein. The repertoire holds almost 700,000 distinct CDR3 sequences, around 60% seen once, with roughly 12% in the top ten. No antigen has been assigned to these receptors. The sample consisted of blood. The source is a girl aged 2 to 9 with multiple sclerosis.

The chain combines TRBV20-1 with TRBJ2-7; 9 bases agree with TRBD1. Per the germline V gene, CDR1 is DFQATT and CDR2 is SNEGSKA (reference sequence). V trimming: 5 bases; J trimming: 10 bases; junction bases outside the gene matches: 6. The CDR3 length is 11 residues. In DNA form, the CDR3 reads TGCAGTGCTTCACAGGGGGCGCATCAGTACTTC. Protein product: CSASQGAHQYF.

V usage is TRBV25-1 and J usage is TRBJ2-6; 12 bases fit TRBD1. The CDR3 extends over 18 amino acids. CDR1 and CDR2 from the germline V gene are MGHDK and SYGVNS. V dropped 4 bases and J dropped 0; count of bases not matched to a gene: 4. The CDR3 nucleotides are TGTGCCAGCAGTGGCGGGACAGGGGGCTTCTCTGGGGCCAACGTCCTGACTTTC. It yields the protein CASSGGTGGFSGANVLTF.

The chain recombines TRBV12-3 or TRBV12-4 with TRBJ2-3; maybe TRBD2 (6 bases). With 4 bases removed from V and 6 bases from J, the gap between germline ends came to 20 bases. This CDR3 comprises 16 residues. Here the CDR3 reads CASSYPQEGGADTQYF. CDR3 nucleotide sequence: TGTGCCAGCAGTTACCCACAGGAAGGCGGGGCGGATACGCAGTATTTT.

This clonotype has a handful of counts. CDR3 sequence: CSVGPSTDTQYF. The CDR3 region has the DNA TGCAGCGTTGGGCCTAGCACAGATACGCAGTATTTT. This chain uses TRBV29-1 with TRBJ2-3; D is unresolved. Germline values: CDR1 SQVTM, CDR2 ANQGSEA. V was clipped by 4 bases and J by 0 bases, with 5 bases between them. CDR3 size: 12 residues.

Regarding this clonotype: The junction shows a germline mismatch at one end, possibly a read error. The rearrangement uses TRBV6-2 or TRBV6-3 and TRBJ2-4, with 7 bases that match TRBD2. TRBJ2-7 explains the end of the DNA better; the J call may be wrong. CDR1 MNHEY and CDR2 SVGEGT come from the germline V gene. The CDR3 contains 14 residues. This CDR3 is CTSNPGLGSYEQYF. The CDR3 DNA reads as TGCACCAGCAACCCCGGACTAGGCTCCTACGAGCAGTACTTC.

CDR3 sequence: CATSRVEHEQFF. As DNA, the CDR3 is TGTGCCACCAGCAGAGTCGAACATGAGCAGTTCTTC. The genes are TRBV15 and TRBJ2-1, with D unresolved. Germline values: CDR1 LNHNV, CDR2 YYDKDF (reference sequence). Trimming took 1 base from V and 8 from J, leaving 6 bases between them. This CDR3 region has 12 residues.

The chain is built from TRBV9 and TRBJ1-2, with 7 bases that match TRBD1. This CDR3 spans 15 amino acids. Germline V lookup: CDR1 SGDLS, CDR2 YYNGEE. Trimming at V came to 3 bases and at J to 4 bases, leaving 9 bases not matched to a gene. The CDR3 bases are TGTGCCAGCAGCGGGACAGGAACCACCTTCTATGGCTACACCTTC. Its protein product is CASSGTGTTFYGYTF. Together with reference TRBV9 and TRBJ1-2, the CDR3 gives the full variable domain: DSGVTQTPKHLITATGQRVTLRCSPRSGDLSVYWYQQSLDQGLQFLIQYYNGEERAKGNILERFSAQQFPDLHSELNLSSLELGDSALYFCASSGTGTTFYGYTFGSGTRLTVV.

The V gene is TRBV29-1, the J gene TRBJ2-5; TRBD1 matches at 7 bases. V lost 7 bases, J lost 2 bases, and 4 bases stayed unmatched. The germline V gene encodes CDR1 SQVTM and CDR2 ANQGSEA. The CDR3 has 12 amino acids. CDR3: CSGAGGQETQYF. In nucleotides, the CDR3 is TGCAGCGGGGCAGGGGGACAAGAGACCCAGTACTTC.

The J gene is TRBJ2-5, the V gene TRBV7-9; a weak D match, TRBD1 (6 bases). The J call is doubtful: the DNA matches TRBJ2-7 better. Germline CDR1 and CDR2: SEHNR and FQNEAQ (reference sequence). The CDR3 is 15 residues long. CDR3 loop: CASSPTGPFAYEQYF. CDR3 in DNA: TGTGCCAGCAGCCCCACAGGGCCCTTTGCCTACGAGCAGTACTTC.

The chain carries TRBV29-1 and TRBJ2-4; TRBD1 is a possible D gene (6 bases). Germline-derived CDR1 and CDR2 are SQVTM and ANQGSEA. This CDR3 comprises 14 residues. Trimming took off 5 bases at V and 4 bases at J, with 15 bases between the two ends. The CDR3 DNA follows: TGCAGCGTTTTACCGGGACAAGGGAAAAACATTCAGTACTTC. It encodes CSVLPGQGKNIQYF.

This clonotype was counted a single time. V is TRBV5-1 and J is TRBJ2-3; possible D gene TRBD1, 5 bases. Germline V CDR1 and CDR2: SGHRS, YFSETQ. V dropped 4 bases and J dropped 4 bases, with 16 bases sitting between them. This CDR3 contains 15 residues. This chain's CDR3 is CASSIRQIGPDTQYF. For the CDR3, the DNA is TGCGCCAGCAGCATCCGACAGATAGGTCCAGATACGCAGTATTTT.

This clonotype was recorded only once. The V and J genes are TRBV7-8 and TRBJ2-3, with TRBD2 identical over 15 bases. Trimming took 4 bases from V and 0 from J; bases not matched to a gene: 8. CDR3 size: 19 residues. From germline, CDR1 is SGHVS and CDR2 FQNEAQ. The CDR3 here is CASSSSGLAGGSSTDTQYF. CDR3 DNA sequence: TGTGCCAGCAGCTCATCCGGACTAGCGGGGGGGAGTAGCACAGATACGCAGTATTTT.